This T cell receptor (beta chain) is from a study of PD-1 blockade in classical Hodgkin lymphoma. Study-level results: Newly diagnosed patients had baseline TCR diversity that was reportedly lower than that of healthy donors. Newly diagnosed and completely responding patients shared comparable baseline diversity. Repertoire differences have undefined causes, possibly disease activity or prior therapy.

The V and J ends lost 2 bases and 5 bases, in that order; junction bases with no gene match: 6. There are 16 residues in the CDR3. The germline V gene encodes CDR1 SGHVS and CDR2 FNYEAQ. Produced via immunoSEQ multiplex PCR; TCRdb's table is partial and in-frame only. The sample consists of around 19,000 clones, 60% to 80% of them appearing once. Notes on this clone: Antigen: not known.

Time point specified: cycle 4 day 1 (C4D1), after six to seven weeks of nivolumab. Each patient's relapse followed autologous stem cell transplantation, and brentuximab vedotin exposure varied. Sequences were derived from peripheral blood mononuclear cells (PBMCs), sampled before the fourth cycle of nivolumab. The chain has TRBV7-6 and TRBJ2-1, with TRBD2 identical over 10 bases. This sequence was found in a human donor with classical Hodgkin lymphoma. As DNA, the CDR3 is TGTGCCAGCAGCTTAACGGCTCTAGCGGGAGACAATGAGCAGTTCTTC. Translation: CASSLTALAGDNEQFF.